The clone carrying this T cell receptor (beta chain) came up once. Study processing details: Estimates of nucleated cell counts were drawn from the amplification of reference gene primers. TCRdb's table, derived via immunoSEQ multiplex PCR, lists solely in-frame clones and lacks some. Clone size and V and J calls were adopted from that table, with D and trimming inferred from the DNA. The data contain some 220,000 clones, 70% to 90% of them singletons. The entry originates in a study of blood T cell repertoires in COVID-19. Across about two dozen US areas, participants ranged in age from about 18 to 100 years. The germline CDR1 and CDR2 sequences are SGHKS and YYEKEE (reference sequence). V lost 4 bases and J lost 4, with 20 bases in between. The CDR3 is made up of 16 amino acids.

The origin of this receptor is a woman aged 45 to 65 in a cohort exposed to, infected with or recovered from COVID-19 (not recorded which). Sequenced input: PBMCs or T cells enriched from blood (not recorded which). The chain uses TRBV5-5 and TRBJ2-5; D may be TRBD2 (5 bases). The chain's CDR3 is CASSLRPDARGETQYF. CDR3 DNA: TGTGCCAGCAGCCTTAGGCCGGACGCACGGGGAGAGACCCAGTACTTC.